These 21 T cell receptor beta chains were all obtained from the same sample, sequenced in a study of blood T cells in healthy people across ages. The second PCR ran about 6 to 12 cycles with a sample-barcoded 5' primer and J-beta primers. A single record per CDR3 protein comes from TCRdb applying MiXCR to the 5' RACE reads. The sample comprises roughly 560,000 distinct CDR3 sequences, less than 25% of which are singletons, and 7.5% to 9% rests with the top ten. The sample also formed part of further work on T cells of mothers and their children.

Input material: blood. All receptors come from a boy aged 5-17 years in good health.

This clonotype was counted between two and nine times. The chain combines TRBV27 with TRBJ1-4, with unresolved D. The CDR3 extends over 16 amino acids. Germline V gene sequence: CDR1 MNHEY, CDR2 SMNVEV (reference sequence). V was pared by 4 bases and J by 0 bases, with 12 bases between. This chain's CDR3 is CASSSRRSATNEKLFF. The CDR3 DNA reads TGTGCCAGCAGTTCCAGACGGAGCGCAACTAATGAAAAACTGTTTTTT.

The chain combines TRBV6-2 or TRBV6-3 with TRBJ1-2; possible D gene TRBD1, 5 bases. The CDR3 spans 15 residues. The V gene's germline CDR1 is MNHEY and CDR2 SVGEGT. Trimming removed 3 bases from V and 4 bases from J, with 15 bases in between. The CDR3 is CASSYALRDGYGYTF. The CDR3 coding sequence is TGTGCCAGCAGTTATGCCCTCCGGGACGGCTATGGCTACACCTTC.

Ten or more counts support this clonotype. V is TRBV27 and J is TRBJ1-1; D possibly corresponds to TRBD1 (5 bases). The CDR3 consists of 15 residues. Germline V gene sequence: CDR1 MNHEY, CDR2 SMNVEV (reference sequence). V gave up 5 bases and J gave up 4 bases, with 17 bases separating them. CDR3 region: CASSPSTEAATEAFF. CDR3 bases: TGTGCCAGCAGTCCCTCGACAGAAGCGGCCACTGAAGCTTTCTTT.

In its sample, this clonotype was seen a few times. This chain joins TRBV3-1 and TRBJ2-5, with a weak D call TRBD1 (5 bases). Trimming cost V 4 bases and J 4 bases, with 13 bases left between them. The CDR3 covers 14 residues. Germline lookup yields CDR1 LGHDT and CDR2 YNNKEL (reference sequence). CDR3 sequence: CASSPRQGLETQYF. In DNA, the CDR3 is TGTGCCAGCAGCCCTCGCCAGGGCTTAGAGACCCAGTACTTC.

The V call is TRBV27, the J call TRBJ2-7; the match to TRBD1 covers 9 bases. V lost 5 bases to trimming and J lost 4 bases; unmatched junction nucleotides: 9. This CDR3 has 15 residues. CDR1 and CDR2 (germline): MNHEY, SMNVEV (reference sequence). The CDR3 sequence is CASSPTTGGGYEQYF. The CDR3 DNA follows: TGTGCCAGCAGTCCAACTACAGGGGGCGGGTACGAGCAGTACTTC.

This clonotype was seen a few times. The chain uses TRBV20-1 and TRBJ1-5; tentatively, D is TRBD1 (5 bases). CDR3 length: 13 amino acids. The V end lost 5 bases, the J end lost 4 bases, and 12 bases lay between the germline ends. The germline V gene encodes CDR1 DFQATT and CDR2 SNEGSKA (reference sequence). The CDR3 sequence: CSAADMMNQPQHF. CDR3 sequence (DNA): TGCAGTGCTGCGGACATGATGAATCAGCCCCAGCATTTT.

The rearrangement uses TRBV5-1 and TRBJ2-1, with TRBD2 identical over 8 bases. In germline, CDR1 is SGHRS, CDR2 YFSETQ. The CDR3 is made up of 15 amino acids. The V gene end was trimmed by 4 bases and the J gene end by 1 base; junction bases not matched to a gene: 4. The CDR3 spells CASSPSGQSYNEQFF. The CDR3 bases are TGCGCCAGCAGCCCTAGCGGGCAATCCTACAATGAGCAGTTCTTC.

This chain connects TRBV28 to TRBJ1-1; the D gene is possibly TRBD1 (5 bases). The CDR3 extends over 16 amino acids. The V end lost 5 bases, the J end lost 5 bases, and 21 bases lay between the germline ends. Germline assignment: CDR1 MDHEN and CDR2 SYDVKM. CDR3 region: CASSDRRGQGHTEAFF. Here the CDR3 DNA reads TGTGCCAGCAGTGACCGCCGTGGGCAGGGTCATACTGAAGCTTTCTTT.

The chain couples TRBV5-1 to TRBJ2-7, with D perhaps TRBD1 or TRBD2 (5 bases each). Between the trimmed V and J ends, which lost 3 bases and 5 bases, there was a span of 12 bases. CDR3 size: 13 residues. From germline, CDR1 is SGHRS and CDR2 YFSETQ. The CDR3: CASSSLGRDEQYF. The CDR3, as DNA: TGCGCCAGCAGCTCCCTGGGGCGGGACGAGCAGTACTTC.

This clonotype was detected only a few times. The gene calls are TRBV12-3 or TRBV12-4 and TRBJ2-5; D gene uncertain. The CDR3 runs 15 residues. The ends were cut back, 5 bases at V and 4 bases at J, with 17 bases in the middle. This chain's CDR3 is CASSLGSGIRETQYF. The CDR3 DNA reads TGTGCCAGCAGTCTAGGAAGTGGTATCCGAGAGACCCAGTACTTC.

The rearrangement joins TRBV5-5 to TRBJ1-1; tentatively, D is TRBD1 (6 bases). Germline V lookup: CDR1 SGHKS, CDR2 YYEKEE (reference sequence). V was trimmed by 2 bases and J by 4 bases, leaving 12 bases between them. CDR3 length: 14 amino acids. CDR3 amino acids: CASSFVGAGTEAFF. CDR3 nucleotide sequence: TGTGCCAGCAGCTTCGTGGGGGCGGGCACTGAAGCTTTCTTT.

V and J are TRBV28 and TRBJ2-1; TRBD1 aligns across 7 bases. This CDR3 is 16 amino acids long. Trimming at V came to 4 bases and at J to 0 bases, leaving 6 bases not matched to a gene. From germline, CDR1 is MDHEN and CDR2 SYDVKM. CDR3 sequence reads: CASSWDSRSSYNEQFF. The CDR3 bases are TGTGCCAGCAGTTGGGACAGCCGAAGCTCCTACAATGAGCAGTTCTTC.

The chain has TRBV3-1 and TRBJ2-5, with 13 bases fitting TRBD2. Germline V lookup: CDR1 LGHDT, CDR2 YNNKEL (reference sequence). Losses at the gene ends were 2 bases for V and 4 bases for J; bases not matched to a gene: 7. The CDR3 consists of 17 residues. The CDR3: CASSQSRLAGGSETQYF. The CDR3 nucleotides read TGTGCCAGCAGCCAAAGTCGACTAGCGGGGGGTTCAGAGACCCAGTACTTC.

This chain joins TRBV7-2 and TRBJ1-3, with D possibly TRBD1 on 5 matching bases. Trimming shortened V by 4 bases and J by 0 bases, and 10 bases separated the two germline ends. CDR3 size: 15 residues. From germline, CDR1 is SGHTA and CDR2 FQGNSA. CDR3 sequence reads: CASSSNGGSGNTIYF. The CDR3 coding sequence is TGTGCCAGCAGCTCCAACGGGGGCTCTGGAAACACCATATATTTT.

There are a few counts of this clonotype. V and J are TRBV12-3 or TRBV12-4 and TRBJ2-1; D ambiguous. The CDR3 contains 17 residues. Trimming removed 4 bases at V and 0 bases at J, with 16 bases between. The CDR3 sequence is CASSSALERRSYNEQFF. The CDR3 nucleotides read TGTGCCAGCAGTTCAGCCCTTGAGAGGCGCTCCTACAATGAGCAGTTCTTC.

V gene TRBV4-3 combines with J gene TRBJ2-5, with TRBD1 as a possible D gene (5 bases). The J call is uncertain, as TRBJ2-1 better fits the DNA end. Germline V gene lookup returns CDR1 LGHNA and CDR2 YSLEER. This CDR3 has 16 amino acids. CDR3 protein: CASSHRQWQAYCEQFF. The DNA for the CDR3 is TGCGCCAGCAGCCATAGACAGTGGCAGGCCTATTGTGAGCAGTTCTTC.

This clonotype turned up a few times. This chain links TRBV7-2 with TRBJ2-5; 12 bases map to TRBD2. Germline CDR1 SGHTA, CDR2 FQGNSA. CDR3 length: 16 residues. The V gene end was trimmed by 1 base and the J gene end by 7 bases; junction bases not matched to a gene: 7. CDR3 loop: CASSLVRTSGAPTQYF. In nucleotides, the CDR3 is TGTGCCAGCAGCTTAGTCCGGACTAGCGGGGCCCCGACCCAGTACTTC.

V is TRBV28 and J is TRBJ2-5, with unresolved D. This CDR3 is built from 12 residues. Looked up from germline, CDR1 is MDHEN and CDR2 is SYDVKM. The V and J ends lost 4 bases and 14 bases respectively, with 17 bases between them. The CDR3 reads CASSSDLRARYF. The DNA of the CDR3 is TGTGCCAGCAGTTCCGATTTACGGGCACGATACTTC.

This chain uses TRBV5-1 with TRBJ2-2; D is unclear. The germline gives CDR1 SGHRS, CDR2 YFSETQ. This CDR3 is built from 13 residues. The V end was cut by 6 bases, the J end by 6 bases, with 12 bases between. CDR3 amino acids: CASTSMPPGELFF. The CDR3 nucleotides read TGCGCCAGCACCTCCATGCCCCCCGGGGAGCTGTTTTTT.

The V gene is TRBV7-3, the J gene TRBJ2-4; D tentatively reads TRBD1 or TRBD2 (6 bases each). This CDR3 region has 15 residues. Per the germline V gene, CDR1 is SGHTA and CDR2 is FQGTGA. Trimming pared 8 bases from V and 5 bases from J, leaving 19 bases between. CDR3 nucleotide sequence: TGTGCCAGCTGTAAGAATGGGGGGCGGGAAAACATTCAGTACTTC. As protein: CASCKNGGRENIQYF.

The CDR3 DNA is TGTGCCAGCAGCTTAGGAGCGGGGGGGTTCTATGAGCAGTTCTTC. It translates to CASSLGAGGFYEQFF. The chain combines TRBV11-1 with TRBJ2-1, with 10 bases fitting TRBD2. J was trimmed by 8 bases and V by 1 base; bases with no gene match: 5. CDR1 is SGHAT and CDR2 is FQDESV in the germline V gene (reference sequence). This CDR3 has 15 amino acids.